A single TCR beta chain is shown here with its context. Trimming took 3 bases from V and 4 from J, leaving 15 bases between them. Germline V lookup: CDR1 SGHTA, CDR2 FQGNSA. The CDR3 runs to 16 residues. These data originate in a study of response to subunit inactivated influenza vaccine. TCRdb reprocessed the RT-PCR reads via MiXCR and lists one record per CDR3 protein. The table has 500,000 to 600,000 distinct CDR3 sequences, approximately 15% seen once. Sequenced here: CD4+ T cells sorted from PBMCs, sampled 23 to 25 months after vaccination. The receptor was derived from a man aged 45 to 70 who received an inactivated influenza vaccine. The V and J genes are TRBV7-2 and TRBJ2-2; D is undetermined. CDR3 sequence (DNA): TGTGCCAGCAGCTTTTATGGGCGACGAGGCACCGGGGAGCTGTTTTTT. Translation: CASSFYGRRGTGELFF.